This T cell receptor beta chain was observed in a study of T cell changes during pregnancy in multiple sclerosis. Assay: immunoSEQ multiplex PCR; the TCRdb copy retains only in-frame clones and omits some. The repertoire holds tens of thousands of clones, with roughly 92% as singletons. Per the germline V gene, CDR1 is SNHLY and CDR2 is FYNNEI. The length of the CDR3 is 15 residues. Germline trimming cut 7 bases from V and 6 bases from J; bases unmatched to any gene: 7. Sequenced: peripheral blood. This rearrangement joins TRBV2 to TRBJ2-1, with 12 bases fitting TRBD2. The sequence came from a female donor with multiple sclerosis, enrolled in a pregnancy study. The CDR3 sequence: CASIGPSGRANEQFF. Here the CDR3 DNA reads TGTGCCAGCATAGGTCCTAGCGGGAGGGCCAATGAGCAGTTCTTC.